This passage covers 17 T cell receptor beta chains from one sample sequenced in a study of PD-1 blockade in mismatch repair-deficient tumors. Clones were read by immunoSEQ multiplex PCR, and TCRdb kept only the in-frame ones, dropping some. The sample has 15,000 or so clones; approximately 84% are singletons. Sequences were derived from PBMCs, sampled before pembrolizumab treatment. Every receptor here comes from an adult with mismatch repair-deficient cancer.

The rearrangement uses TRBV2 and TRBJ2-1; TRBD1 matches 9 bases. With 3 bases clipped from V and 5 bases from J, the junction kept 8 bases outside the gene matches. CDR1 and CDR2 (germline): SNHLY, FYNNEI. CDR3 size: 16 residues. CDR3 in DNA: TGTGCCAGCAGTGAGTTTGGGACAGGGACCAACAATGAGCAGTTCTTC. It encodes CASSEFGTGTNNEQFF.

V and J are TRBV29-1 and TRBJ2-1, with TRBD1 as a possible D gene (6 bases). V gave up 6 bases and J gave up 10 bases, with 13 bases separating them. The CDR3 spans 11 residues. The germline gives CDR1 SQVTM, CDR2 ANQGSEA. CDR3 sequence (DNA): TGCAGCGTCAATCAGGGGACCGAGCAGTTCTTC. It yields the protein CSVNQGTEQFF.

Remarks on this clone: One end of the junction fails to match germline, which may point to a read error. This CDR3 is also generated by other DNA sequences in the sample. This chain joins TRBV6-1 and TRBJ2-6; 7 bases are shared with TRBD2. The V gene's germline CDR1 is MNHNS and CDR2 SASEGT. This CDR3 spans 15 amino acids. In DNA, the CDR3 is TGCGCCAGCAGTGAAGGACTAGGTGGGGCCAACGTCCTGACTTTC. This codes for CASSEGLGGANVLTF.

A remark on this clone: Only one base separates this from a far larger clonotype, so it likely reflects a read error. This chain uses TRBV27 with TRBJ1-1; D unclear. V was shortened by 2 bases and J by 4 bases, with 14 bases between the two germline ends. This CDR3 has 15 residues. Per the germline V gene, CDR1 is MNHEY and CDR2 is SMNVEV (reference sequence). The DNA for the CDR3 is TGTGCCAGCAGTTTACGGTCCAGCCCAGGCACTGAAGCTTTCTTT. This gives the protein CASSLRSSPGTEAFF.

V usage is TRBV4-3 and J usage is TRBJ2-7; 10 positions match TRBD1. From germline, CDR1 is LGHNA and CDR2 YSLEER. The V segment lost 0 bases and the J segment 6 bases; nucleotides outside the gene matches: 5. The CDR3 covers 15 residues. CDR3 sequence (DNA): TGCGCCAGCAGCCAAGAAAGGGGACAGGGGCTCGAGCAGTACTTC. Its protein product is CASSQERGQGLEQYF.

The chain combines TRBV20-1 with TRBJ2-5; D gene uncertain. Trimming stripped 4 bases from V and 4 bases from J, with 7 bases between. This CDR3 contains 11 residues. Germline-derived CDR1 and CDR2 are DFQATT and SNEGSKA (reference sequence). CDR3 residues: CSAIKRETQYF. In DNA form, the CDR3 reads TGCAGTGCTATTAAAAGAGAGACCCAGTACTTC.

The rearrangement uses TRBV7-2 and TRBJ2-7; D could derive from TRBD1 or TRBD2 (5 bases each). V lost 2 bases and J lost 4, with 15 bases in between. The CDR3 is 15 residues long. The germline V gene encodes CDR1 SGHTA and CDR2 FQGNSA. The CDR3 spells CASSLFTEGIYEQYF. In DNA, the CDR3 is TGTGCCAGCAGCTTATTTACCGAGGGGATATACGAGCAGTACTTC.

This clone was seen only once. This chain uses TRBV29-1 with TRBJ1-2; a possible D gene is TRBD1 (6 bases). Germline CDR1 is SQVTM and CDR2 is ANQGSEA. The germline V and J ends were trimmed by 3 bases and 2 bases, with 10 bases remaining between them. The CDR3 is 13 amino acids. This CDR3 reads CSVESGANYGYTF. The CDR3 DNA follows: TGCAGCGTTGAGTCGGGGGCGAACTATGGCTACACCTTC. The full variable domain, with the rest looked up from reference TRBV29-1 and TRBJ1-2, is SAVISQKPSRDICQRGTSLTIQCQVDSQVTMMFWYRQQPGQSLTLIATANQGSEATYESGFVIDKFPISRPNLTFSTLTVSNMSPEDSSIYLCSVESGANYGYTFGSGTRLTVV.

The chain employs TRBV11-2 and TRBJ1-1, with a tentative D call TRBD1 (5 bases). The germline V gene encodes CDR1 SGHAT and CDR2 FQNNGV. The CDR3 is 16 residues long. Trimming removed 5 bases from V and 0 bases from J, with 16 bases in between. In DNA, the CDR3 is TGTGCCAGCAGCCCAACAGGCGTTCAGATGAACACTGAAGCTTTCTTT. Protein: CASSPTGVQMNTEAFF.

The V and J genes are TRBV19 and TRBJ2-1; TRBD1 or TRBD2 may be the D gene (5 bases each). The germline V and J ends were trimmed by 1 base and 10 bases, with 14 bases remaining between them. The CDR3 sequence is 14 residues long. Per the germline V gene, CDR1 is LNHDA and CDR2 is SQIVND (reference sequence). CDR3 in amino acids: CASSIVRDGSEQFF. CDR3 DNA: TGTGCCAGTAGTATAGTTCGGGACGGGTCCGAGCAGTTCTTC.

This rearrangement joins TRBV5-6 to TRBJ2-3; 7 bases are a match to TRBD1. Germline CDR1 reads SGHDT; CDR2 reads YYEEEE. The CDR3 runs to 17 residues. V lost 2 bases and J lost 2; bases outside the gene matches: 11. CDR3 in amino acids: CASSFRDRVEITDTQYF. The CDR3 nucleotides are TGTGCCAGCAGCTTTCGAGACAGGGTTGAGATCACAGATACGCAGTATTTT.

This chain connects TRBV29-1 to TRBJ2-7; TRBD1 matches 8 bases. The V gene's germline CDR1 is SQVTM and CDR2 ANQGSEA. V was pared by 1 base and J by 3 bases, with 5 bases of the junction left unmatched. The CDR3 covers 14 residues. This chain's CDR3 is CSVEGAGGHYEQYF. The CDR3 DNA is TGCAGCGTTGAAGGGGCAGGGGGCCACTACGAGCAGTACTTC.

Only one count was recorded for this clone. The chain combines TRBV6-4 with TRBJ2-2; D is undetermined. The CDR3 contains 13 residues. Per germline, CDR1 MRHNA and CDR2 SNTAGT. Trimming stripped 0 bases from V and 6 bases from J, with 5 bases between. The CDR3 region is CASSDSGPGELFF. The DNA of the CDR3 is TGTGCCAGCAGTGACTCAGGGCCCGGGGAGCTGTTTTTT.

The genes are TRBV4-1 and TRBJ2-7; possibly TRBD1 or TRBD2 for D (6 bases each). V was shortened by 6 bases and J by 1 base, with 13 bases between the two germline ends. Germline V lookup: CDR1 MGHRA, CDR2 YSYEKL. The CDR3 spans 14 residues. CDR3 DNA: TGCGCCAGCAGAGGGGGGTTAGGGTCCTACGAGCAGTACTTC. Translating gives CASRGGLGSYEQYF.

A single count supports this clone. CDR3 protein: CASSDEGAGTGELFF. CDR3 bases: TGTGCCAGCAGTGATGAGGGGGCGGGCACCGGGGAGCTGTTTTTT. The V call is TRBV6-1, the J call TRBJ2-2, with 7 bases matching TRBD1. Losses at the gene ends were 3 bases for V and 4 bases for J; bases not matched to a gene: 5. CDR1 is MNHNS and CDR2 is SASEGT in the germline V gene. This CDR3 contains 15 residues.

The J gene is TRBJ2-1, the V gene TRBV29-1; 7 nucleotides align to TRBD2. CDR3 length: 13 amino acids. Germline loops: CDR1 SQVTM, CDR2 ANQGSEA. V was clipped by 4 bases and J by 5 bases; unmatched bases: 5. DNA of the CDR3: TGCAGCGTTGTAGGGACTATCCACAATGAGCAGTTCTTC. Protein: CSVVGTIHNEQFF.

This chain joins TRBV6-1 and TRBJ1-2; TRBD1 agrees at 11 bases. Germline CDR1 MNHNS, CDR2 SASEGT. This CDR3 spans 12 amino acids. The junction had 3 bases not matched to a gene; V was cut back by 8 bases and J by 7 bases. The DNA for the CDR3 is TGTGCCAGCGGACAGGGGGCGTTTGGCTACACCTTC. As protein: CASGQGAFGYTF.